Listed below are T cell receptor beta chains from one sample, sequenced in a study of T cell repertoires in cytomegalovirus infection. TCRdb passed the reads through MiXCR, listing each CDR3 protein once. In the table there are roughly 150,000 distinct CDR3 sequences, 17% of which are singletons. Sequencing used CD8+ T cells from PBMCs. The receptors shown here come from a human donor in good health (CMV status not recorded). Some clones in this sample may be carry-over from other donors' samples. The CDR3 runs from the conserved cysteine through the conserved F or W. A D gene is named only where the DNA matches it firmly. The listing skips clone size in some rows; elsewhere it reads once, few, many or a size class.

J: TRBJ2-2
D: TRBD2
V: TRBV6-2/TRBV6-3
size: -
DNA: TGTGCCAGCAGTTATGCTAGCGGGAGGACGAACACCGGGGAGCTGTTTTTT
CDR3: CASSYASGRTNTGELFF

J: TRBJ2-7
D: -
V: TRBV4-2
size: few
DNA: TGTGCCAGCAGCCAAGGGAGGGCCTACGAGCAGTACTTC
CDR3: CASSQGRAYEQYF

J: TRBJ1-1
D: -
V: TRBV4-3
size: -
DNA: TGCGCCAGCAGCCATTATTTGAACACTGAAGCTTTCTTT
CDR3: CASSHYLNTEAFF

J: TRBJ2-1
D: TRBD2
V: TRBV27
size: -
DNA: TGTGCCAGCAGTTTACGGGGGGAACGGTTGCGGGAGCAGTTCTTC
CDR3: CASSLRGERLREQFF

J: TRBJ1-2
D: TRBD1
V: TRBV7-9
size: few
DNA: TGTGCCAGCAGCTCAACAGGGGTATATGGCTACACCTTC
CDR3: CASSSTGVYGYTF

J: TRBJ2-1
D: -
V: TRBV7-3
size: -
DNA: TGTGCCAGCAGCTACCCCGGAGCCGAGCATGAGCAGTTCTTC
CDR3: CASSYPGAEHEQFF

J: TRBJ2-2
D: TRBD1
V: TRBV12-3/TRBV12-4
size: -
DNA: TGTGCCAGCGGGTATGATGACAGGGATGGCACCGGGGAGCTGTTTTTT
CDR3: CASGYDDRDGTGELFF

J: TRBJ2-3
D: -
V: TRBV7-8
size: few
DNA: TGTGCCAGCAGCTTGTTCATACCAGATACGCAGTATTTT
CDR3: CASSLFIPDTQYF

J: TRBJ2-3
D: TRBD2
V: TRBV27
size: few
DNA: TGTGCCAGCAACTTAGCGGGAGGAGTAGCAGATACGCAGTATTTT
CDR3: CASNLAGGVADTQYF

J: TRBJ2-2
D: -
V: TRBV2
size: few
DNA: TGTGCCAGCAGTGAGGGGGCCGGGGAGCTGTTTTTT
CDR3: CASSEGAGELFF

J: TRBJ2-1
D: TRBD2
V: TRBV28
size: -
DNA: TGTGCCAGCAGCTCCACCATTAGACTAGCGGGAGATGGGTACAATGAGCAGTTCTTC
CDR3: CASSSTIRLAGDGYNEQFF

J: TRBJ2-7
D: -
V: TRBV20-1
size: few
DNA: TGCAGTGCTAGAGCTCAGGGAGGATACGAGCAGTACTTC
CDR3: CSARAQGGYEQYF

J: TRBJ1-5
D: -
V: TRBV27
size: few
DNA: TGTGCCAGCAGTCCAGAGGGGTACGGGGATCAGCCCCAGCATTTT
CDR3: CASSPEGYGDQPQHF

J: TRBJ2-5
D: TRBD1
V: TRBV12-3/TRBV12-4
size: -
DNA: TGTGCCAGCAGCCTCGACAGGGCGGGAGAGACCCAGTACTTC
CDR3: CASSLDRAGETQYF

J: TRBJ1-5
D: TRBD1
V: TRBV6-2/TRBV6-3
size: -
DNA: TGTGTCAGCAGTTGGGGACAGGGGGCCGGCAATCAGCCCCAGCATTTT
CDR3: CVSSWGQGAGNQPQHF

J: TRBJ1-6
D: -
V: TRBV28
size: few
DNA: TGTGCCAGCAGTCCACCCTTAGAAGGAGGGATTTCACCCCTCCACTTT
CDR3: CASSPPLEGGISPLHF

J: TRBJ2-3
D: TRBD2
V: TRBV28
size: -
DNA: TGTGCCAGCAGTTTGGAAGCTAGCGGGATCAGCACAGATACGCAGTATTTT
CDR3: CASSLEASGISTDTQYF

J: TRBJ1-4
D: -
V: TRBV14
size: few
DNA: TGTGCCAGCAGCCAAAGGTACAGCGTGAATGAAAAACTGTTTTTT
CDR3: CASSQRYSVNEKLFF

J: TRBJ1-5
D: TRBD1
V: TRBV7-2
size: many
DNA: TGTGCCAGCAGCTACGGGACAGGGATTAGCAATCAGCCCCAGCATTTT
CDR3: CASSYGTGISNQPQHF

J: TRBJ2-3
D: -
V: TRBV7-2
size: few
DNA: TGTGCCAGCAGCTTAGAAGCCAGATTCACAGATACGCAGTATTTT
CDR3: CASSLEARFTDTQYF

J: TRBJ2-5
D: TRBD2
V: TRBV11-2
size: -
DNA: TGTGCCAGCAGCTCCAATATTCTAGCGGACCAAGAGATCCAGTACTTC
CDR3: CASSSNILADQEIQYF

J: TRBJ2-7
D: TRBD2
V: TRBV28
size: -
DNA: TGTGCCAGCAGTCTAGCGGGAGACGGCGAGCAGTACTTC
CDR3: CASSLAGDGEQYF

J: TRBJ2-1
D: -
V: TRBV7-2
size: -
DNA: TGTGCCAGCAGCGCCAAGGCCCGGGCCGCGGGAACCAATGAGCAGTTCTTC
CDR3: CASSAKARAAGTNEQFF

J: TRBJ1-2
D: TRBD1
V: TRBV20-1
size: -
DNA: TGCAGTGCTAGGGAGGGGGCGGATAACTATGGCTACACCTTC
CDR3: CSAREGADNYGYTF

J: TRBJ2-1
D: -
V: TRBV6-5
size: few
DNA: TGTGCCAGCTCCGGGACGGGCGGGAATGAGCAGTTCTTC
CDR3: CASSGTGGNEQFF

J: TRBJ2-1
D: TRBD2
V: TRBV6-2/TRBV6-3
size: -
DNA: TGTGCCAGCAGTCGTCCGGGACTAGCGGATTACAATGAGCAGTTCTTC
CDR3: CASSRPGLADYNEQFF

J: TRBJ2-1
D: TRBD2
V: TRBV7-8
size: -
DNA: TGTGCCAGCAGCTTAGGGAGCGGGAGCTCCTACAATGAGCAGTTCTTC
CDR3: CASSLGSGSSYNEQFF

J: TRBJ2-7
D: -
V: TRBV5-5
size: -
DNA: TGTGCCAGCAGCTTGTATGCCGAAAGATCCTACGAGCAGTACTTC
CDR3: CASSLYAERSYEQYF

J: TRBJ2-7
D: TRBD2
V: TRBV6-2/TRBV6-3
size: few
DNA: TGTGCCAGGACTAGCAATCATCTAAGCTCCTACGAGCAGTACTTC
CDR3: CARTSNHLSSYEQYF

J: TRBJ2-7
D: -
V: TRBV20-1
size: few
DNA: TGCAGTGCTAGGCCAGGGTCGGGCGAGCAGTACTTC
CDR3: CSARPGSGEQYF

J: TRBJ1-2
D: TRBD1
V: TRBV7-9
size: few
DNA: TGTGCCAGCAGCATCTCGACAGGGGGGAGGCATGGCTACACCTTC
CDR3: CASSISTGGRHGYTF

J: TRBJ2-7
D: -
V: TRBV7-6
size: -
DNA: TGTGCCAGCAGCTCACATCGGGGGACGGATCCTTACGAGCAGTACTTC
CDR3: CASSSHRGTDPYEQYF

J: TRBJ2-1
D: -
V: TRBV28
size: few
DNA: TGTGCCAGCAGGAAGACAGTTTACAATGAGCAGTTCTTC
CDR3: CASRKTVYNEQFF

J: TRBJ2-1
D: -
V: TRBV5-1
size: -
DNA: TGCGCCAGCAGCTTAGAGGTACAGGGGGGGAATGAGCAGTTCTTC
CDR3: CASSLEVQGGNEQFF

J: TRBJ2-3
D: -
V: TRBV11-2
size: few
DNA: TGTGCCAGCAGCCCCCGAGGAGGGGGCGCAGATACGCAGTATTTT
CDR3: CASSPRGGGADTQYF

J: TRBJ2-7
D: -
V: TRBV6-2/TRBV6-3
size: -
DNA: TGTGCCAGCAGTCCCCCCGGGACCGTCTCCTACGAGCAGTACTTC
CDR3: CASSPPGTVSYEQYF

J: TRBJ1-2
D: TRBD1
V: TRBV5-6
size: -
DNA: TGTGCCAGCAGCTTGGGCGACCGGGACAGCTATGGCTACACCTTC
CDR3: CASSLGDRDSYGYTF

J: TRBJ2-5
D: -
V: TRBV11-2
size: few
DNA: TGTGCCAGCAGCTCGCGCCTCAGGGACCTCCAAGAGACCCAGTACTTC
CDR3: CASSSRLRDLQETQYF

J: TRBJ1-5
D: -
V: TRBV7-2
size: many
DNA: TGTGCCAGCAGCTTAGGAAGGGGCCCCAATCAGCCCCAGCATTTT
CDR3: CASSLGRGPNQPQHF

J: TRBJ1-4
D: -
V: TRBV7-9
size: few
DNA: TGTGCCAGCAGCCCCTCCGGTGAAAAACTGTTTTTT
CDR3: CASSPSGEKLFF

J: TRBJ2-1
D: -
V: TRBV2
size: few
DNA: TGTGCCAGCAGTGAAGCCCGGAATGAGCAGTTCTTC
CDR3: CASSEARNEQFF

J: TRBJ1-6
D: TRBD1
V: TRBV5-6
size: few
DNA: TGTGCCAGCAGCTTGCCGAAAACCGGGACAGCTAATTCACCCCTCCACTTT
CDR3: CASSLPKTGTANSPLHF

J: TRBJ2-1
D: -
V: TRBV7-2
size: -
DNA: TGTGCCAGCAGCTTATATGATTCCTACAATGAGCAGTTCTTC
CDR3: CASSLYDSYNEQFF

J: TRBJ2-1
D: -
V: TRBV7-2
size: -
DNA: TGTGCCAGCAGCTTAAAGGGGGGATCCTACAATGAGCAGTTCTTC
CDR3: CASSLKGGSYNEQFF